This T cell receptor beta chain originates from a study of T cell responses to AZD1222 COVID-19 vaccine (dated by TCRdb to about 2021). Concerning the study at large: A total of just over 230 trial participants underwent TCR sequencing, of whom roughly 210 had received two doses of AZD1222 and approximately 25 had received two doses of the MenACWY control vaccine. Trial participants were enrolled by age into subgroups of 18-55, 56-69 and 70-plus years, and roughly 150, 30 and 60 TCR-sequenced participants, respectively, were included in these subgroups. The full study reports these points: Nearly half of unique spike-specific TCRs reportedly recognized epitopes outside regions mutated in the B.1.351 and B.1.1.7 variants. Vaccine-associated CD4 TCRs spanned the whole spike protein, with dominant responses in regions 160-218 and 743-854. Conclusions about previously exposed vaccinees are limited because only a handful of AZD1222 recipients were SARS-CoV-2 seropositive at baseline. Because no day 14 peak-response samples were available, repertoires were characterized only after the peak T cell response. Participants were mostly white British and included more females than males, and it was suggested by the authors that clonal diversity may have been underestimated. The 56-69-year group was small, and its depth increase did not reach significance, likely because of low power. A significant rise in spike-specific TCR breadth and depth was observed after two AZD1222 doses relative to day 0 and relative to MenACWY recipients.

Of note for this clone: Its recognized antigen is unknown. No clone much larger than this one lies a single base away; base qualities are absent.

The CDR3 regions of human TCRbeta chains were analyzed by immunosequencing. As for the original processing: TCRs in the repertoires were compared against a reference library of SARS-CoV-2-specific TCRs that had been generated with the MIRA antigen-specificity platform. Breadth was defined as the fraction of unique TCRs that were SARS-CoV-2-associated. Depth was defined as the fraction of total T cells that were SARS-CoV-2-associated. Using the MIRA data, each spike-specific TCR was mapped to the spike region that the TCR reacts to and placed in a CD4 or CD8 class. Log10-transformed breadth and depth values were compared by one-way ANOVA with Sidak's multiple comparisons tests. What TCRdb holds here is the immuneACCESS table cut down to in-frame rearrangements. Part of the clones is not present; checked against another copy, under half of the missing clones reflect an unresolved V gene, and the others are unexplained. That table is the source of V, J and clone size, and D and trimming were worked out from the DNA. The sample table records over 50,000 clones; around 81% of these occur just once. Of the sample, about 27% falls within the top ten clones.

From cysteine to phenylalanine, the CDR3 is 20 amino acids long. Just CDR3 DNA is preserved here, 60 bases in frame from base 1. Looking up the germline V gene (reference sequence) yields CDR1 LNHDA and CDR2 SQIVND. Trimmed from V: 6 bases; trimmed from J: 1 base; junction bases lacking a gene match: 15. Per the publication, the time point label means: about 28 days (+/-7) after the second vaccine dose. Because spike-specific TCR depth and breadth did not differ between the two schedules, AZD1222 recipients who got a second dose at roughly 4 weeks were pooled with those who got a second dose at roughly 12 weeks. The vaccinee samples were drawn from two UK trials, COV001 and COV002, one of which was a single-blind randomized controlled phase 2/3 trial testing AZD1222 (ChAdOx1 nCoV-19) in healthy adults. Trial participant PBMC samples were collected at day 0 and day 28 after the second dose for TCRbeta chain sequencing.

The TCR originated in an adult who received the AZD1222 COVID-19 vaccine. Material: peripheral blood, obtained 28 days after the second AZD1222 dose. The chain uses TRBV19 and TRBJ2-7, with 16 junctional bases fitting TRBD2. The CDR3 protein is CASSTTAGTSGRVGSYEQYF. Here is the DNA: TGTGCCAGTAGCACAACTGCCGGGACTAGCGGGAGGGTAGGATCCTACGAGCAGTACTTC.